The clone carrying this T cell receptor beta chain showed up many times. Its antigen is currently unknown. V dropped 6 bases and J dropped 0 bases, with 13 bases sitting between them. Germline V CDR1 and CDR2: SGHRS, YFSETQ. The CDR3 has 16 residues. The sample comes from a study of CD8 T cells in ankylosing spondylitis. Study-wide findings and caveats: Disease-linked clones had a CD8+ phenotype and relatively low frequency in peripheral blood. Disease-linked clones reportedly showed significant enrichment in matched ankylosing spondylitis synovial fluid. What seemed typical of ankylosing spondylitis blood was a TCR beta motif built from about eight highly homologous variants.

Using quantitative 5'-RACE with molecular barcodes, the authors made TCR beta libraries. TCRdb used MiXCR to reprocess the 5' RACE reads, holding one entry per CDR3 protein. Altogether fewer than 200,000 distinct CDR3 sequences are present, roughly 20% being singletons, with the ten largest covering roughly 4.5%. The specimen was blood, either unsorted or a sorted T cell fraction (not recorded which). This clonotype originated in a male donor under 30 with ankylosing spondylitis or in good health (not recorded which). This chain connects TRBV5-1 to TRBJ2-6; unclear D gene. The chain's CDR3 is CASNYNRASGANVLTF. CDR3 sequence (DNA): TGCGCCAGCAACTATAACAGAGCCTCTGGGGCCAACGTCCTGACTTTC.